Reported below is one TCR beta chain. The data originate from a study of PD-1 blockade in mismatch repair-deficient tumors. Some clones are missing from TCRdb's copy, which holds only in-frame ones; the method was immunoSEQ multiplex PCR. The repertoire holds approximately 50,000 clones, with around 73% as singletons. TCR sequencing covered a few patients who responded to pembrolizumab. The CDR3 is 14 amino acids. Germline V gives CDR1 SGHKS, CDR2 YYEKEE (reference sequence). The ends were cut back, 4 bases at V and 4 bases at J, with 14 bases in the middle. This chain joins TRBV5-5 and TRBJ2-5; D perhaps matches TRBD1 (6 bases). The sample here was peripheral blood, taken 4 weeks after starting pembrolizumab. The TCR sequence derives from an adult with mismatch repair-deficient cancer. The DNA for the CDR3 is TGTGCCAGCAGCGTACAGGGTTACGGAGAGACCCAGTACTTC. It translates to CASSVQGYGETQYF.